This TCR beta chain was observed in a study of blood T cell repertoires in COVID-19. Study overall: The study drew acute and convalescent COVID-19 samples from the United States, Italy and Spain. Sample material is recorded as cDNA or gDNA derived from T cells, B-cell-depleted T cells, or PBMCs.

In the original workflow: The assay estimated nucleated cells by amplifying reference gene primers. Only in-frame clones appear in the TCRdb table, and some are missing; sequencing was by immunoSEQ multiplex PCR. D and trimming come from the DNA, and the V and J calls and clone size come from that table. The sample consists of 150,000 to 200,000 clones, approximately 90% of them appearing once. The V and J ends lost 3 bases and 8 bases respectively, with 11 bases between them. Per the germline V gene, CDR1 is MGHRA and CDR2 is YSYEKL. The CDR3 sequence is 13 residues long. Participants were placed into cohorts based on the clinical history they reported.

The sequence came from a woman under 30 who had recovered from COVID-19. The chain couples TRBV4-1 to TRBJ2-1, with a tentative D call TRBD2 (5 bases). Sequencing input: PBMCs or T cells enriched from blood (not recorded which). As DNA, the CDR3 is TGCGCCAGCAGCCAGGAGGTTTGGGATGAGCAGTTCTTC. This sequence encodes CASSQEVWDEQFF.